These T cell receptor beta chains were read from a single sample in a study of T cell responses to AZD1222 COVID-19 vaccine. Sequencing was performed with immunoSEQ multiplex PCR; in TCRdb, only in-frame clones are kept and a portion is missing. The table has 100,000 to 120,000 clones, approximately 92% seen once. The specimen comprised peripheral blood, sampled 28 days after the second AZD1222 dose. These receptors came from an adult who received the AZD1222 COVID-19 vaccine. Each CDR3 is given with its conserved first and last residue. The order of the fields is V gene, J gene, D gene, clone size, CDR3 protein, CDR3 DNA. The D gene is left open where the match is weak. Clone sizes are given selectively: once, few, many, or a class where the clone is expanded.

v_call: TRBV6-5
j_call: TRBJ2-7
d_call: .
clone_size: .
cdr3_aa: CASSYSRAVQYF
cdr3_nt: TGTGCCAGCAGTTACTCCCGAGCCGTGCAGTACTTC

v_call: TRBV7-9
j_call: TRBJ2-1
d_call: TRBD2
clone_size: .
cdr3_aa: CASSLIGTSGANEQFF
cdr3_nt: TGTGCCAGCAGCTTAATAGGAACTAGCGGGGCCAATGAGCAGTTCTTC

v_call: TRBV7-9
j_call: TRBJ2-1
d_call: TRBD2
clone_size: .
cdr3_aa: CASSFSGTSGIGNEQFF
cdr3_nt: TGTGCCAGCAGCTTTTCCGGGACTAGCGGGATAGGTAATGAGCAGTTCTTC

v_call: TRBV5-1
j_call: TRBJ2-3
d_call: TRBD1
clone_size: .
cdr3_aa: CASSHGQVGDTQYF
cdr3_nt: TGCGCCAGCAGCCACGGACAGGTCGGTGATACGCAGTATTTT

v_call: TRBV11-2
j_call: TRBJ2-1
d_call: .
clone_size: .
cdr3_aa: CASSLGGEQFF
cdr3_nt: TGTGCCAGCAGCTTGGGGGGTGAGCAGTTCTTC

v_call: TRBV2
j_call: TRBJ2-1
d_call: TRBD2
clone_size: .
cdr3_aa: CASSTGLARMDEQFF
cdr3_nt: TGTGCCAGCAGTACGGGACTAGCTAGGATGGATGAGCAGTTCTTC

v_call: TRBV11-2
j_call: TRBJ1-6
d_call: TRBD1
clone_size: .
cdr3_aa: CASSFDRGRGSPLHF
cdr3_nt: TGTGCCAGCAGCTTCGACAGGGGGCGAGGGTCACCCCTCCACTTT

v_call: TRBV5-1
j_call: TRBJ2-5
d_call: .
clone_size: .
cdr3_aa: CASSGSETQYF
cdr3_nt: TGCGCCAGCAGCGGGAGTGAGACCCAGTACTTC

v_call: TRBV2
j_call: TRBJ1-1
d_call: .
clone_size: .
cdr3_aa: CASSGIAPEAFF
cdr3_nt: TGTGCCAGCAGCGGTATCGCACCAGAAGCTTTCTTT

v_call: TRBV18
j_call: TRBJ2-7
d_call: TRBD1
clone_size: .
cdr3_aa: CASSLGTVAYEQYF
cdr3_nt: TGTGCCAGCTCACTCGGGACAGTGGCCTACGAGCAGTACTTC

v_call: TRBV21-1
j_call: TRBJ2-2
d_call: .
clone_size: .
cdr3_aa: CASMTDRRDTGELFF
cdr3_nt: TGTGCCAGCATGACGGACAGGAGGGACACCGGGGAGCTGTTTTTT

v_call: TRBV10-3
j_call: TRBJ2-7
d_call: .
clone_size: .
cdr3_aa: CAISVRGDEQYF
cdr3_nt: TGTGCCATCAGTGTACGAGGGGACGAGCAGTACTTC

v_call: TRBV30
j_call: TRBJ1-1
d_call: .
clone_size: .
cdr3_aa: CAWSPTLGRNTEAFF
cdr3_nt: TGTGCCTGGAGTCCCACCCTCGGAAGGAACACTGAAGCTTTCTTT

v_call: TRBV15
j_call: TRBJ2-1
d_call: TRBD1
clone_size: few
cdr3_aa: CATGTGEGFNEQFF
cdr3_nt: TGTGCCACCGGGACAGGGGAAGGGTTCAATGAGCAGTTCTTC

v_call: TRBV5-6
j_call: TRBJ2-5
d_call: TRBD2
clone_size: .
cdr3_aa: CASSLEALAGGSGTQYF
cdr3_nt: TGTGCCAGCAGCTTGGAGGCTCTAGCGGGAGGGTCCGGGACCCAGTACTTC

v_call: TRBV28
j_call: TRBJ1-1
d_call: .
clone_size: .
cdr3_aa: CASSPGTVMVTEAFF
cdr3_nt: TGTGCCAGCAGTCCCGGGACGGTGATGGTGACTGAAGCTTTCTTT

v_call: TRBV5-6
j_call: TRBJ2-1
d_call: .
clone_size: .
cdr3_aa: CASAWEEGQFF
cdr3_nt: TGTGCCAGCGCCTGGGAAGAAGGGCAGTTCTTC

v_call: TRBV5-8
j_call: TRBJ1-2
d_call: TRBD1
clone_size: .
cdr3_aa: CASSQQGPYGYTF
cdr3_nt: TGTGCCAGCAGCCAACAGGGGCCCTATGGCTACACCTTC

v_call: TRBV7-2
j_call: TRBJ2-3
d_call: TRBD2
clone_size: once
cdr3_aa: CASSTPKGTSGRNTDTQYF
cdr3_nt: TGTGCCAGCAGCACCCCGAAGGGCACTAGCGGGCGGAACACAGATACGCAGTATTTT

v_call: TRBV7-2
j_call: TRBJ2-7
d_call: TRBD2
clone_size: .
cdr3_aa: CASSLAPGLAGEQYF
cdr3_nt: TGTGCCAGCAGCTTAGCACCGGGACTAGCGGGAGAGCAGTACTTC

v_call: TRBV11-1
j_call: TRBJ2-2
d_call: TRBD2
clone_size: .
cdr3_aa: CASSVGLAGVGELFF
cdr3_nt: TGTGCCAGCAGCGTGGGACTAGCGGGAGTCGGGGAGCTGTTTTTT

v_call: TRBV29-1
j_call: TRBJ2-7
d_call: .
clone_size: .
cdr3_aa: CSVVSGPYEQYF
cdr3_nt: TGCAGCGTTGTGAGCGGCCCCTACGAGCAGTACTTC

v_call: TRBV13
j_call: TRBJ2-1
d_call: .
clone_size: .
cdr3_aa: CASRGKRYNEQFF
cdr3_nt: TGTGCCAGCAGGGGCAAGCGGTACAATGAGCAGTTCTTC

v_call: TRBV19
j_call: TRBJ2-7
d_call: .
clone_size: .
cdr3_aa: CASSIYWRLGWEGGQFLEQYF
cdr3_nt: TGTGCCAGTAGTATTTATTGGAGGTTGGGGTGGGAAGGGGGACAATTCCTGGAGCAGTACTTC

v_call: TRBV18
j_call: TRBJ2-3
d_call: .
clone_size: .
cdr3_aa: CASSPFGTVKGTDTQYF
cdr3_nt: TGTGCCAGCTCACCATTCGGAACAGTTAAGGGCACAGATACGCAGTATTTT

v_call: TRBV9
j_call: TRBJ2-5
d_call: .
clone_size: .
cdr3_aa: CASSAPALEQETQYF
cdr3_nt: TGTGCCAGCAGCGCCCCAGCTTTAGAACAAGAGACCCAGTACTTC

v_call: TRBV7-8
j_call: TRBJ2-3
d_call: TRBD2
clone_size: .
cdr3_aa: CASSSGLADTDTQYF
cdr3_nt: TGTGCCAGCAGCTCCGGACTAGCGGACACAGATACGCAGTATTTT

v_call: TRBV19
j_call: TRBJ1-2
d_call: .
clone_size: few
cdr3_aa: CASSIALANYGYTF
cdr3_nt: TGTGCCAGTAGTATAGCCTTAGCTAACTATGGCTACACCTTC

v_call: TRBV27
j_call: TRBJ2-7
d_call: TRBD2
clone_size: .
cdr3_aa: CASSSIGLAGGQAYEQYF
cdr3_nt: TGTGCCAGCAGTAGCATTGGACTAGCGGGAGGACAGGCCTACGAGCAGTACTTC

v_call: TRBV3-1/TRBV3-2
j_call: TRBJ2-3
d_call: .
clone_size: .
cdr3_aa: CASSQTDTQYF
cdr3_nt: TGTGCCAGCAGCCAAACAGATACGCAGTATTTT

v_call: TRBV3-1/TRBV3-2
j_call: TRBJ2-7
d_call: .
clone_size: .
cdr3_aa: CASSRGLRFEQYF
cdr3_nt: TGTGCCAGCAGCCGGGGACTCCGGTTCGAGCAGTACTTC

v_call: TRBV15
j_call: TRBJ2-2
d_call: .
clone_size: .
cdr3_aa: CATGNYETGELFF
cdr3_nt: TGTGCCACCGGCAATTACGAAACCGGGGAGCTGTTTTTT

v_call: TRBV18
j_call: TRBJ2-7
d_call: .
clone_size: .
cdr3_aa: CASSLRHEQYF
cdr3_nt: TGTGCCAGCTCACTGCGACACGAGCAGTACTTC

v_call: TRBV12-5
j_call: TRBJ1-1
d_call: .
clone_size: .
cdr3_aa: CASFPGGGGMYTEAFF
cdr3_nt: TGTGCTAGTTTCCCGGGAGGTGGGGGTATGTACACTGAAGCTTTCTTT

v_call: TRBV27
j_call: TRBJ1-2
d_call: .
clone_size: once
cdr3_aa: CASSLSGVYGYTF
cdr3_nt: TGTGCCAGCAGTTTATCAGGGGTCTATGGCTACACCTTC

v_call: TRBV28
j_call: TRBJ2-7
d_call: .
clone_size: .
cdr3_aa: CASRPVGDIRGIYEQYF
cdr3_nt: TGTGCCAGCAGGCCCGTCGGGGACATCCGGGGGATCTACGAGCAGTACTTC

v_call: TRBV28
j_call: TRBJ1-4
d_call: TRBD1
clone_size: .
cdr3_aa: CASILTGSGEKLFF
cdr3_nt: TGTGCCAGCATTTTGACAGGGTCAGGTGAAAAACTGTTTTTT

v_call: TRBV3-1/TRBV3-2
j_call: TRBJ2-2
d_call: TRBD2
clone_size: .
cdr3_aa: CASSQEGGRFTGELFF
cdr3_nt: TGTGCCAGCAGCCAAGAAGGCGGGAGGTTCACCGGGGAGCTGTTTTTT

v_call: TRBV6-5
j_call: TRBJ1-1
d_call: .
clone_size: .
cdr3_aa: CASLSQGWNTEAFF
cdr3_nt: TGTGCCAGCCTTTCACAGGGTTGGAACACTGAAGCTTTCTTT

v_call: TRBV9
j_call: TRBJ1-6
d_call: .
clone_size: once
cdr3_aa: CASRGTLSSYNSPLHF
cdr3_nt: TGTGCTTCGCGGGGGACTCTTAGCTCCTATAATTCACCCCTCCACTTT

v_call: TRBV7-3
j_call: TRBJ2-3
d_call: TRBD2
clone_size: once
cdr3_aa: CASSLLAGATDTQYF
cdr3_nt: TGTGCCAGCAGCCTACTAGCGGGAGCGACAGATACGCAGTATTTT

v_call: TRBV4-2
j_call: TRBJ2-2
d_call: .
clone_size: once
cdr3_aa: CASSPRRLNGVETGELFF
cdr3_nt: TGTGCCAGCAGCCCCCGGCGTCTAAATGGGGTTGAGACCGGGGAGCTGTTTTTT

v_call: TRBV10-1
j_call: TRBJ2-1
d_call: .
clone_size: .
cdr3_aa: CASSGYTYNEQFF
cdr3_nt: TGCGCCAGCTCGGGTTATACCTACAATGAGCAGTTCTTC

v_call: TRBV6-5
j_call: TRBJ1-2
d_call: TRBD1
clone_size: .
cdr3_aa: CASTTSGGNYGYTF
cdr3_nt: TGTGCCAGCACTACTTCAGGGGGTAACTATGGCTACACCTTC

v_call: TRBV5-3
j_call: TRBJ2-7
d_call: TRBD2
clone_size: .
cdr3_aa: CAGALDSGGGEQYF
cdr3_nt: TGTGCCGGCGCCCTGGACTCTGGGGGGGGCGAGCAGTACTTC

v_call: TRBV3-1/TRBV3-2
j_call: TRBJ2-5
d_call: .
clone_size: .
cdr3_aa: CASREEGPRETQYF
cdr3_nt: TGTGCCAGCAGGGAGGAGGGTCCTCGAGAGACCCAGTACTTC

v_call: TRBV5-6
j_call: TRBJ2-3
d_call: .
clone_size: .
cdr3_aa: CASSLGRGRRSTDTQYF
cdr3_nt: TGTGCCAGCAGCTTAGGTCGGGGGAGACGCAGCACAGATACGCAGTATTTT

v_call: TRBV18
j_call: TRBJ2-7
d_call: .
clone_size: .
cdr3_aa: CASSPPGRSSSYEQYF
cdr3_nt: TGTGCCAGCTCACCACCGGGACGGTCAAGCTCCTACGAGCAGTACTTC

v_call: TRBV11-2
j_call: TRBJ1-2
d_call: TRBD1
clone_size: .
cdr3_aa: CASSLSGQAGGGYTF
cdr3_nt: TGTGCCAGCAGCTTGTCAGGACAGGCTGGTGGCGGCTACACCTTC